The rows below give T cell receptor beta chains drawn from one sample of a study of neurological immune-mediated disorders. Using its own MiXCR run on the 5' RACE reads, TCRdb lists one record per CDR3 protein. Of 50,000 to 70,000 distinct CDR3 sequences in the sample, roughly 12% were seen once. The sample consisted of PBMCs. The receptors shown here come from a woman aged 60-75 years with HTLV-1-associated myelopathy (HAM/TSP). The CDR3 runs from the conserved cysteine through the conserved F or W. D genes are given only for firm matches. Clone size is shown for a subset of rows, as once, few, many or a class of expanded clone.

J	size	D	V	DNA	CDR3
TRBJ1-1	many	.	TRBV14	TGTGCCAGCAGCCCCAGAAGGAACACTAACACTGAAGCTTTCTTT	CASSPRRNTNTEAFF
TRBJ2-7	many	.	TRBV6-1	TGTGCCAGCAGTGAAAGTGGTTCATCCGAGCAGTACTTC	CASSESGSSEQYF
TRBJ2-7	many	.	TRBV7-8	TGTGCCAGCAGCTTAGTTCGAAGCGGGCCCTCCTACGAGCAGTACTTC	CASSLVRSGPSYEQYF
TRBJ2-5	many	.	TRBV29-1	TGCAGCGCCGGGGACTCTAAAGAGACCCAGTACTTC	CSAGDSKETQYF
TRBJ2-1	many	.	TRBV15	TGTGCCACCAGCAGGGATCTAGGGGATGAGCAGTTCTTC	CATSRDLGDEQFF
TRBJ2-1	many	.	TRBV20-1	TGCAGTGCTAGAGGCCTTCAGACAACTGGGGCCAATGAGCAGTTCTTC	CSARGLQTTGANEQFF
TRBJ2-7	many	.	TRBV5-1	TGCGCCAGCAGCGTTGGCTACGAGCAGTACTTC	CASSVGYEQYF
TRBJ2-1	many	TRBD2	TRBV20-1	TGCAGTGCAGCCCCCGGGACTATAAAAAAAGAGCAGTTCTTC	CSAAPGTIKKEQFF
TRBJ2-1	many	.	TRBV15	TGTGCCACCAGCTTCTCGACTCAACCCACCTACAATGAGCAGTTCTTC	CATSFSTQPTYNEQFF
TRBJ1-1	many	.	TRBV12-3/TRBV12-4	TGTGCCAGCAGTTTACAGTTTACGACGGATCGGTTACCTGAAGCTTTCTTT	CASSLQFTTDRLPEAFF
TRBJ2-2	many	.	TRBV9	TGTGCCAGCAGCGTAGTTGCGAACACCGGGGAGCTGTTTTTT	CASSVVANTGELFF
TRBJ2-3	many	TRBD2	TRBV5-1	TGCGCCAGCAGCGTCTCGACTAGCGGCTTACCAGATACGCAGTATTTT	CASSVSTSGLPDTQYF
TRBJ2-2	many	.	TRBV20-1	TGCAGTGCTAGTAATGGACTTGGGCTGTTTTTT	CSASNGLGLFF
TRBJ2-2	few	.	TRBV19	TGTGCCAGTTCGGGGGTCCCCGGGGAGCTGTTTTTT	CASSGVPGELFF
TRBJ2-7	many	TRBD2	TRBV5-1	TGCGCCAGCAGCTTAGCCACGACCTTACTAGCGGGAGTCTCCTACGAGCAGTACTTC	CASSLATTLLAGVSYEQYF
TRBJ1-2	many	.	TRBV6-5	TGTGCCGTAAAACTCAGCTATGGCTACACCTTC	CAVKLSYGYTF
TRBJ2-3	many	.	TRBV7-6	TGTGCCAGCAGCACAACAGGAAGCACAGATACGCAGTATTTT	CASSTTGSTDTQYF
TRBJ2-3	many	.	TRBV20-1	TGCAGTGCCGGGGACTCCGGGACTCGCACAGATACGCAGTATTTT	CSAGDSGTRTDTQYF
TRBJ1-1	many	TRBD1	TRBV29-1	TGCAGCGTTACAACAGGGGATCGAGCTTTCTTT	CSVTTGDRAFF
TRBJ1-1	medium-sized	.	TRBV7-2	TGTGCCAGCAGCTCCAACAGAGAAGCTTTCTTT	CASSSNREAFF
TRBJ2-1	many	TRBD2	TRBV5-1	TGCGCCAGCAGCTTGGGGAGCGGGAGGTCGAGCTCCTACAATGAGCAGTTCTTC	CASSLGSGRSSSYNEQFF
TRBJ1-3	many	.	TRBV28	TGTGCCAGCAGTTTACTGGGGTTTGGAAACACCATATATTTT	CASSLLGFGNTIYF
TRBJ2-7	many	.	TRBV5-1	TGCGCCAGCAGCTCCACAGGCGGGGCCTACGAGCAGTACTTC	CASSSTGGAYEQYF
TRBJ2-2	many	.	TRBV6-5	TGTGCCAGCAGTTCCCCGGGCGTGGGCACCGGGGAGCTGTTTTTT	CASSSPGVGTGELFF
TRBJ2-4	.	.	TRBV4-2	TGTGCCAGCAGCCAAGATCTGAGCGGGAAAAACATTCAGTACTTC	CASSQDLSGKNIQYF
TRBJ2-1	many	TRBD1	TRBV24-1	TGTGCCACCAGTGAGTCGACAGGGGGAACCTACAATGAGCAGTTCTTC	CATSESTGGTYNEQFF
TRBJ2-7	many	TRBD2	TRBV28	TGTGCCAGCAGTTTCGCCTGGACTAGCGGGATGTACGAGCAGTACTTC	CASSFAWTSGMYEQYF
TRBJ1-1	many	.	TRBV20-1	TGCAGTGCTAGAGCCGGGAACTTTGCTGCTGAAGCTTTCTTT	CSARAGNFAAEAFF
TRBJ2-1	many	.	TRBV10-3	TGTGCCATCAGTGAGGTTAGGAGCTCCTACAATGAGCAGTTCTTC	CAISEVRSSYNEQFF
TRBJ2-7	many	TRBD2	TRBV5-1	TGCGCCAGCACCCTCGGGGACTCTAGCGGGGACCCCTACGAGCAGTACTTC	CASTLGDSSGDPYEQYF
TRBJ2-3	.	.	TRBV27	TGTGCCAGCAGTCCTATCGAGGGGACTAGCACAGATACGCAGTATTTT	CASSPIEGTSTDTQYF
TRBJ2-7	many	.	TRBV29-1	TGCAGCGTTTCCGGGACCTCCTACGAGCAGTACTTC	CSVSGTSYEQYF
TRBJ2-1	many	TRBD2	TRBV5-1	TGCGCCAGCAGCTTGGTTGTGGCACTAGCGGGAGTCAATGAGCAGTTCTTC	CASSLVVALAGVNEQFF
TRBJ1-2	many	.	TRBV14	TGTGCCAGCAGCCAAGATCATAGCTATGGCTACACCTTC	CASSQDHSYGYTF
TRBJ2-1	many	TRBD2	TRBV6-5	TGTGCCAGCAGTGGACTAGATTTGCAGTTCTTC	CASSGLDLQFF
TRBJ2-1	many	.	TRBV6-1	TGTGCCAGCAGTTATCCCCGCAGGGGGCAGTTCTTC	CASSYPRRGQFF
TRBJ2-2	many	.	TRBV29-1	TGCAGCGTTGAAGGGTTTAGGGACAACATGGCCGCCGGGGAGCTGTTTTTT	CSVEGFRDNMAAGELFF
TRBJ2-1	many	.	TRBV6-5	TGTGCCAGCAGTTACGCGAGCGGAGGGGGTTACAATGAGCAGTTCTTC	CASSYASGGGYNEQFF
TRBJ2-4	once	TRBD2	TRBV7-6	TGTGCCAGCAGCCTCCGACTAGCGGGAGGGTTGATAGCCAAAAACATTCAGTACTTC	CASSLRLAGGLIAKNIQYF
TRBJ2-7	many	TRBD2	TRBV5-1	TGCGCCAGCAGCGAAGGACTAGCTCCCTCCTACGAGCAGTACTTC	CASSEGLAPSYEQYF
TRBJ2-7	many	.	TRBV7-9	TGTGCCAGCAGCTTATTGGGCCCTGCCTACGAGCAGTACTTC	CASSLLGPAYEQYF
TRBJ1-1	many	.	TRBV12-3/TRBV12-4	TGTGCCAGCACATTAAGGGCCCCTGAAGCTTTCTTT	CASTLRAPEAFF
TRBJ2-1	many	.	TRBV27	TGTGCCAGCAGTTCGGAACTAGCTAGAGTCTACAATGAGCAGTTCTTC	CASSSELARVYNEQFF
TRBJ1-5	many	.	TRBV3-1	TGTGCCAGCAGCCCCCAGGGTAGGGGGGATCAGCCCCAGCATTTT	CASSPQGRGDQPQHF
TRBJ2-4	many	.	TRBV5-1	TGCGCCAGCAGCTTTACGGACAGTCTAGCCAAAAACATTCAGTACTTC	CASSFTDSLAKNIQYF
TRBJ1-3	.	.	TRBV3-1	TGTGCCAGCAGCCAAGTGGGAATAAACACCTTGCGCGCTGGAAACACCATATATTTT	CASSQVGINTLRAGNTIYF
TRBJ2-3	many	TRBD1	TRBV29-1	TGCAGCGTGGAAGGGACAGGCACAGATACGCAGTATTTT	CSVEGTGTDTQYF
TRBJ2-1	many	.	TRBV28	TGTGCCAGCAGAAACCCCCAGGGGGGAGTGCAGTTCTTC	CASRNPQGGVQFF
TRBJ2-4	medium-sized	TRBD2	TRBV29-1	TGCAGCGTGGGGACTAGCGGGAGATCCAAAAACATTCAGTACTTC	CSVGTSGRSKNIQYF
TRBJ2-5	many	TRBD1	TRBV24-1	TGTGCCACCAGCCAAACAGGGGGCGAGACCCAGTACTTC	CATSQTGGETQYF
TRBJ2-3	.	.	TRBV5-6	TGTGCCAGCAGCTTCAATAACAGGGCCGCAGATACGCAGTATTTT	CASSFNNRAADTQYF
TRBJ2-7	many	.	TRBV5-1	TGCGCCAGCAGCTTGGAGGGGCTATCCTACGAGCAGTACTTC	CASSLEGLSYEQYF
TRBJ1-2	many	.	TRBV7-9	TGTGCCAGCAGCTTAGCGCAGGGGAACTATGGCTACACCTTC	CASSLAQGNYGYTF
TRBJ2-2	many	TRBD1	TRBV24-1	TGTGCCACCAGTCCTGGGGGACAGGGGGACACCGGGGAGCTGTTTTTT	CATSPGGQGDTGELFF
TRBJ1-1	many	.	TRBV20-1	TGTAGTGCTAGAGACCTCCGAGCTCCGACTGAAGCTTTCTTT	CSARDLRAPTEAFF